This T cell receptor beta chain was sequenced in a study of lymphopenia after photon versus proton radiotherapy. TCRdb keeps only in-frame clones here, not all; method: immunoSEQ multiplex PCR. The table lists roughly 58,000 clones, roughly 90% of them singletons, with 9.5% to 15% in the top ten. Trimming removed 2 bases at V and 7 bases at J, with 14 bases between. The germline V gene has CDR1 SGHTA and CDR2 FQGNSA. The CDR3 has 15 amino acids. V gene TRBV7-2 combines with J gene TRBJ1-4, with a weak D call TRBD1 (6 bases). The material sequenced was peripheral blood, taken from a patient treated with proton-based radiotherapy. This receptor was taken from an elderly man with esophageal cancer. The CDR3 DNA follows: TGTGCCAGCAGCTTAAACGTGGGGGGGCCTGAAAAACTGTTTTTT. It specifies CASSLNVGGPEKLFF.